A selection of T cell receptor beta chains follows, all from one sample in a study of T cells after yellow fever vaccination. Each CDR3 protein gets one entry after TCRdb re-called the 5' RACE reads with MiXCR. The table lists approximately 300,000 distinct CDR3 sequences, about 6.9% of them singletons. Sequenced material: PBMCs, taken roughly 46 days after the first yellow fever vaccination. Receptor source: a young man who received the YFV17D yellow fever vaccine. Both conserved end residues are part of each CDR3. The D gene is left open where the match is weak. Expanded clones get a size class; other rows say once, few or many, or leave the size out.

j_gene,v_gene,d_gene,abundance,CDR3aa,CDR3nt
TRBJ2-1,TRBV11-2,.,.,CASRGFRVEQFF,TGTGCCAGCAGGGGGTTCCGGGTTGAGCAGTTCTTC
TRBJ2-3,TRBV7-2,TRBD2,few,CASSPGTSGGVRDTQYF,TGTGCCAGCAGCCCGGGGACTAGCGGGGGGGTTCGCGATACGCAGTATTTT
TRBJ2-1,TRBV29-1,.,.,CSVRTAYNEQFF,TGCAGCGTTCGGACAGCGTACAATGAGCAGTTCTTC
TRBJ2-4,TRBV12-3/TRBV12-4,.,few,CASSFGGGRHLGF,TGTGCCAGCAGTTTTGGGGGGGGGCGACATCTAGGCTTC
TRBJ2-7,TRBV2,TRBD2,few,CASRYSGGSREQYF,TGTGCCAGCAGGTATAGCGGGGGGTCGAGGGAGCAGTACTTC
TRBJ2-3,TRBV4-3,TRBD2,many,CASSQVRGGTDTQYF,TGCGCCAGCAGCCAAGTTCGGGGGGGTACAGATACGCAGTATTTT
TRBJ2-5,TRBV2,.,few,CASGRVLETQYF,TGTGCCAGCGGGCGTGTCCTGGAGACCCAGTACTTC
TRBJ2-5,TRBV12-3/TRBV12-4,.,few,CASAPRDSQETQYF,TGTGCCAGCGCCCCCCGGGACTCCCAAGAGACCCAGTACTTC
TRBJ1-6,TRBV4-3,.,.,CASSQGPGLNSPLHF,TGCGCCAGCAGCCAAGGGCCAGGGCTTAATTCACCCCTCCACTTT
TRBJ2-5,TRBV5-1,TRBD2,many,CASSRGPTSGEETQYF,TGCGCCAGCAGCCGAGGGCCGACTAGCGGAGAAGAGACCCAGTACTTC
TRBJ2-2,TRBV5-8,TRBD1,few,CASSLGTGWNTGELFF,TGTGCCAGCAGCCTCGGGACAGGGTGGAACACCGGGGAGCTGTTTTTT
TRBJ2-2,TRBV14,.,.,CASSQQATAGELFF,TGTGCCAGCAGCCAACAGGCGACGGCCGGGGAGCTGTTTTTT
TRBJ2-1,TRBV5-1,.,.,CASSADGIGYYNEQFF,TGCGCCAGCAGCGCGGACGGGATAGGGTATTACAATGAGCAGTTCTTC
TRBJ2-3,TRBV7-9,TRBD2,.,CASSSSGGYTDTQYF,TGTGCCAGCAGCTCTAGCGGGGGCTACACAGATACGCAGTATTTT
TRBJ2-4,TRBV20-1,.,many,CSARDVNRPPKNIQYF,TGCAGTGCTAGAGATGTGAACCGCCCCCCCAAAAACATTCAGTACTTC
TRBJ1-1,TRBV6-1,.,few,CASLRPGPDGTEAFF,TGTGCCAGCCTCCGACCGGGGCCAGATGGCACTGAAGCTTTCTTT
TRBJ2-3,TRBV5-1,.,.,CASSLATSLTDTQYF,TGCGCCAGCAGCTTGGCTACTAGTCTCACAGATACGCAGTATTTT
TRBJ2-7,TRBV27,.,.,CASTSGAGNYEQYF,TGTGCCAGCACCTCCGGGGCAGGGAACTACGAGCAGTACTTC
TRBJ2-5,TRBV28,.,few,CASSFSILETQYF,TGTGCCAGCAGTTTTTCAATTCTAGAGACCCAGTACTTC
TRBJ2-7,TRBV10-1,.,many,CASSPREGNQYF,TGCGCCAGCAGCCCCCGGGAAGGGAATCAGTACTTC
TRBJ2-3,TRBV20-1,.,.,CSARDPGGGTDTQYF,TGCAGTGCTAGAGACCCTGGAGGGGGAACAGATACGCAGTATTTT
TRBJ2-2,TRBV2,TRBD2,.,CASRPKGLADTGELFF,TGTGCCAGCAGACCTAAGGGACTAGCAGACACCGGGGAGCTGTTTTTT
TRBJ2-7,TRBV20-1,TRBD2,many,CSAGGGGLGQYF,TGCAGTGCTGGCGGGGGGGGGCTCGGGCAGTACTTC
TRBJ2-7,TRBV6-2/TRBV6-3,.,.,CASSYGAGTTYEQYF,TGTGCCAGCAGTTACGGGGCCGGGACGACCTACGAGCAGTACTTC
TRBJ2-2,TRBV20-1,TRBD2,few,CSARVIAAGGMANTGELFF,TGCAGTGCTAGAGTAATCGCAGCGGGGGGGATGGCGAACACCGGGGAGCTGTTTTTT
TRBJ2-1,TRBV7-6,.,many,CATSPGEQSNEQFF,TGTGCCACCTCCCCGGGGGAGCAGTCCAATGAGCAGTTCTTC
TRBJ1-1,TRBV18,TRBD1,few,CASSPRRGGGNTEAFF,TGTGCCAGCTCACCACGAAGAGGGGGCGGGAACACTGAAGCTTTCTTT
TRBJ2-2,TRBV5-6,.,many,CASSWAGTLNTGELFF,TGTGCCAGCAGCTGGGCCGGGACACTGAACACCGGGGAGCTGTTTTTT
TRBJ2-3,TRBV2,TRBD1,few,CASTPDRVRPYF,TGTGCCAGCACCCCGGACAGGGTTCGGCCGTATTTT
TRBJ1-1,TRBV6-2/TRBV6-3,.,few,CASSYSTGAGPSEAFF,TGTGCCAGCAGTTACTCGACTGGGGCTGGGCCTTCTGAAGCTTTCTTT
TRBJ2-1,TRBV7-2,.,few,CASSLVGHNEQFF,TGTGCCAGCAGCTTAGTGGGACACAATGAGCAGTTCTTC
TRBJ2-7,TRBV27,.,.,CASSPTPTGSYEQYF,TGTGCCAGCAGTCCGACCCCCACAGGGTCCTACGAGCAGTACTTC
TRBJ1-1,TRBV29-1,.,few,CSVFMATGNTEAFF,TGCAGCGTTTTCATGGCTACGGGGAACACTGAAGCTTTCTTT
TRBJ2-1,TRBV29-1,TRBD1,.,CSVEPTGWGTYNEQFF,TGCAGCGTTGAACCGACAGGGTGGGGGACCTACAATGAGCAGTTCTTC